The present entry profiles one T cell receptor (beta chain) with its context. This receptor's antigen is unknown. No base quality values were provided; no much bigger clone lies one nucleotide off. The cohort comprised fewer than 700 healthy bone marrow donors. Cohort members were all nominally healthy when sampled, although unrecorded immune exposures were likely present. The donor tested CMV seropositive and was one of the 289 seropositive cohort members. Each donor provided a peripheral blood sample, and peripheral blood mononuclear cells were used for TCR beta sequencing. The Qiagen DNeasy Blood Extraction Kit was used to extract genomic DNA from the blood cell samples. The sample is drawn from a study of cytomegalovirus exposure and HLA in healthy donors (dated by TCRdb to 2016 to 2017). Regarding the complete study: In an earlier analysis of roughly 500 of the donors, roughly 300 Gb of sequence data and 90 million to 120 million unique TCR beta sequences from about 190 million T cells were reported. Roughly 300 gigabases of sequencing data and 70 million to 95 million unique TCR sequences made up an early release that covered over 550 HLA-typed donors. Every repertoire in the discovery cohort had been generated on one and the same sequencing platform. Both class I and class II loci were covered by HLA typing, at four-digit resolution. Alongside the repertoire data, information on donor age, sex, ethnicity and CMV serostatus was compiled. In a later genetic analysis, genome-wide SNP genotypes for about 60% of the 666 donors were used, and that subset was treated as a discovery cohort. The study profiled the T cell repertoires of hundreds of subjects by immunosequencing and related them to cytomegalovirus serostatus. An earlier analysis of 587 of the donors used high-throughput TCR beta sequencing to judge whether each TCR beta V gene segment behaved as functional or pseudogenic. To predict cytomegalovirus infection status, the study brought together high-throughput TCR immunosequencing, statistical association of individual TCRs with disease status, and machine learning. Four to six DR-DQ haplotypes were handled as single units for association and clustering, since linkage in the cohort was strong. The study was designed to test whether signatures of past pathogen exposure could be identified by cataloging public T cell receptors. The number of donors typed differed by locus, with 629-630 for A, B, C, DRB1 and DQB1, approximately 500 for DQA1, 600 to 610 for DPA1, and 472 for DPB1. A later analysis re-examined previously published TCR beta repertoires from about 670 donors and added high-resolution HLA genotyping to investigate patterns of TCR occurrence. The genetic ancestry cluster associated with self-reported Caucasian donors included 80% to 90% of the approximately 410 genotyped donors. In the later analysis, no new phenotypic data were used to find candidate immune exposures; instead, reliance was placed on TCR beta sequences and their occurrence across donors. Across 300 to 400 genotyped donors of the cohort, an average of approximately 240,000 unique TCR beta nucleotide sequences per donor were sequenced, and approximately 17% of those sequences were non-productive. A separate validation cohort of approximately 130 different subjects was used in addition to the roughly 700-subject first cohort.

According to the germline V gene, CDR1 reads SGHRS and CDR2 reads YFSETQ. Inclusive of the bounding cysteine and phenylalanine, the CDR3 is 15 residues long. Only CDR3 DNA is held: 45 bases, read in frame from base 1. A distance of 13 bases separates the germline ends of V and J, which lose 3 bases and 3 bases respectively. Study-wide findings and limitations: A further reported finding was that TCR beta sequences accurately predicted the HLA-A and HLA-B alleles for most subjects in the first cohort. Because some donors lacked HLA typing at each locus, the association tests relied only on the typed subset. A later analysis found that most CMV-associated TCR beta chains appeared HLA-restricted, with HLA associations seemingly driven largely by CMV exposure. Linkage disequilibrium might explain the correlated functional status among segregating V segments, but an unknown experimental factor could not be excluded. The presence/absence analyses assumed that sequencing depth was roughly uniform across donors, and that assumption may not be true. V-gene and J-gene trimming of TCR beta chains was associated with a missense DCLRE1C variant in a later genetic analysis, and the association was replicated in an independent cohort. Most TCR sequences were seen in very few donors, while some public TCRs were found in many individuals. The cohort was sequenced for TCR beta chains only, and without alpha or paired-chain data the features that could be detected were limited. Because counts were too low, more than 15 rarely observed V segments, including chromosome 9 orphons, were excluded from the earlier analysis of under 650 of the donors. A cluster of highly shared sequence variants was judged likely to be a technical artifact of the sequencing pipeline. In a later analysis, TCR association rates were found to vary across HLA loci, with the most associated TCRs seen for DRB1 alleles and the fewest for HLA-C alleles. Cytomegalovirus status was reported to be diagnosed by the classifier with high specificity and sensitivity in both the original and validation cohorts. The only immune exposure information available for the cohort was CMV serostatus. A few of the identified cytomegalovirus-associated TCR beta chains were confirmed in vitro to be specific for cytomegalovirus antigens. A later analysis found that HLA-associated TCR beta chains were more clonally expanded and had lower generation probabilities than equally common non-associated chains. In the study, about 150 TCR beta chains were listed as associated with cytomegalovirus. The authors suggested that the approach could potentially be extended to other disease states and immunological phenotypes. Strong co-occurrence of HLA alleles, especially DR and DQ, made assigning TCR associations to individual alleles difficult. Because the 87-base-pair reads could not distinguish some IMGT-functional V segments, including TRBV6-2 and TRBV6-3, those segments were excluded. Specific HLA alleles were associated with 18,000 or so TCR beta sequences at a false discovery rate of 0.05 in a later analysis. Several of the top co-occurrence clusters appeared to be linked to parvovirus B19, influenza, CMV and Epstein-Barr virus, according to a later analysis. In an earlier analysis of over 550 of the donors, most TCR beta V segments were observed in productive rearrangements about 90% or about 30% of the time, broadly matching IMGT annotations. A later genetic analysis reported fewer N-insertions in productive TCRs among donors in an Asian-associated ancestry cluster than the roughly 620-donor mean.

Library preparation used the immunoSEQ multiplex PCR assay. For the multiplex PCR, a mixture combining 60 forward primers for TCR Vbeta segments and 13 reverse primers for TCR Jbeta segments was used. The CDR3 region of rearranged TCR beta genes was amplified from genomic DNA by a multiplex PCR assay. The Illumina HiSeq System was used to sequence the amplified TCR beta libraries as 87-base-pair reads. The source study handled its data this way. Across the 640 or so repertoires, a later analysis counted tens of millions of unique TCR beta chains, some 11 million of which were shared by at least two donors. Raw reads were error-corrected and collapsed into unique sequences by a nearest-neighbor algorithm in which closely related sequences were merged to remove PCR and sequencing errors. Alignment of CDR3 sequences to IMGT reference sequences was used to assign V, D and J gene segments. For a sequence to be retained, a match of at least six nucleotides to both a V gene segment and a J gene segment was required. Rearrangements were called productive when the CDR3 lacked stop codons and stayed in frame with V and J; all others were non-productive. Following IMGT convention, CDR3 was defined as the stretch from the second conserved V-encoded cysteine up to the conserved J-encoded phenylalanine. In an earlier analysis of 500 to 650 of the donors, sequences lacking an unambiguous match to a single V gene segment were excluded. In an earlier analysis of around 590 of the donors, a V segment was called functional when productive rearrangements were above 56.7%, and segregating when the standard deviation between donors exceeded 5%. To diagnose cytomegalovirus status from the catalog of TCR beta chain sequences, a statistical classification framework was built. In a later analysis, TCR nucleotide sequences were compared against IMGT/GENE-DB human TR gene sequences so that V and J genes could be assigned. In a later analysis, CDR3 sequences and most-parsimonious VDJ recombination scenarios were assigned using the TCRdist pipeline. In a later analysis, each TCR beta chain was defined by its CDR3 amino acid sequence together with its V-gene family, and reads lacking a unique V-gene family were excluded. A later analysis removed 500 to 650 highly shared, low-generation-probability nucleotide sequences to deal with suspected cross-contamination and a sequencing artifact. In a later analysis, a clonal expansion index was calculated for each public chain from normalized within-repertoire ranks of inferred template counts. Generation probabilities in a later analysis came from a VDJ recombination model fitted to out-of-frame rearrangements, and those results were checked against IGoR. In a later analysis, hypergeometric tests were used to score TCR-TCR, TCR-HLA and TCR-CMV co-occurrence, with a repertoire-size bias correction applied to TCR pairs. A later analysis estimated false discovery rates by permuting HLA or CMV assignments 20 times. In a later analysis, co-occurring TCRs were grouped with DBSCAN, and TCRdist sequence similarity was added when clustering was performed within HLA-allele-positive subsets. Repertoires with fewer than 30,000 or more than 120,000 public chains were left out of co-occurrence clustering, as were about five repertoires with anomalous nucleotide sharing. TCRdb holds this immuneACCESS table with in-frame rearrangements only. Some clones are missing; in checked studies, unresolved V genes explain under half, and the rest has no known cause. The D gene and trimming were derived from the DNA, and the V and J assignments and clone size from that table. The sample data list over 150,000 clones, and 80% of these were observed just once. 8% to 10% of the sample comes from the top ten.

Source material: PBMCs. The sequence joins TRBV5-1 to TRBJ2-1; the D gene is perhaps TRBD1, from 7 matching bases. The sequence derives from a man aged 18-30 years in good health and CMV-seropositive. The DNA is TGCGCCAGCAGCTCTCAGGGGGAGGTCTACAATGAGCAGTTCTTC. Its protein reads: CASSSQGEVYNEQFF.